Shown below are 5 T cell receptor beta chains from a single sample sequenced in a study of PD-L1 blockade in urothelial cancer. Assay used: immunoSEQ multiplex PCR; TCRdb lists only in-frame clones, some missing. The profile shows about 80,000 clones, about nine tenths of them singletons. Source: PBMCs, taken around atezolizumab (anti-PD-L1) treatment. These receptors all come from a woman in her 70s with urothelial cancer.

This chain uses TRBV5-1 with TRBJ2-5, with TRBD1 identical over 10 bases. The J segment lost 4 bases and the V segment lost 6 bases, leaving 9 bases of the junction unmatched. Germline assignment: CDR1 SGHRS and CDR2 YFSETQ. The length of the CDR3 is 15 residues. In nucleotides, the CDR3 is TGCGCCAGCACAGTCGGGACAGGGGAAATAGAGACCCAGTACTTC. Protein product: CASTVGTGEIETQYF. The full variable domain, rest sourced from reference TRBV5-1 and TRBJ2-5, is KAGVTQTPRYLIKTRGQQVTLSCSPISGHRSVSWYQQTPGQGLQFLFEYFSETQRNKGNFPGRFSGRQFSNSRSEMNVSTLELGDSALYLCASTVGTGEIETQYFGPGTRLLVL.

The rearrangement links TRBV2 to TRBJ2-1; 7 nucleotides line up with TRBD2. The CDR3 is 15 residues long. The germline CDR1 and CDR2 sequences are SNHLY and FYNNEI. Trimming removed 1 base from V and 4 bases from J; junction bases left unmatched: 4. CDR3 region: CASSEDTGGYNEQFF. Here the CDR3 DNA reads TGTGCCAGCAGTGAAGATACGGGAGGTTACAATGAGCAGTTCTTC. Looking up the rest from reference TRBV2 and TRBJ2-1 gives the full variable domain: EPEVTQTPSHQVTQMGQEVILRCVPISNHLYFYWYRQILGQKVEFLVSFYNNEISEKSEIFDDQFSVERPDGSNFTLKIRSTKLEDSAMYFCASSEDTGGYNEQFFGPGTRLTVL.

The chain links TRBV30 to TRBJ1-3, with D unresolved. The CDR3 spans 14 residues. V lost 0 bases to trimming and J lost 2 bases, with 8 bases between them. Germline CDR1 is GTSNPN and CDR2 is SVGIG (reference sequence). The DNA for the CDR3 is TGTGCCTGGAGTGTATCTGCGACTGGAAACACCATATATTTT. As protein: CAWSVSATGNTIYF.

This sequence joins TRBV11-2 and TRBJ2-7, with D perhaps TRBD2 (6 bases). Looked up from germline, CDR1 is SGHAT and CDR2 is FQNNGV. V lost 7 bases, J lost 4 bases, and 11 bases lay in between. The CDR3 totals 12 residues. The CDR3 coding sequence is TGTGCCAGCACTCTGGGAGGTTACGAGCAGTACTTC. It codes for CASTLGGYEQYF.

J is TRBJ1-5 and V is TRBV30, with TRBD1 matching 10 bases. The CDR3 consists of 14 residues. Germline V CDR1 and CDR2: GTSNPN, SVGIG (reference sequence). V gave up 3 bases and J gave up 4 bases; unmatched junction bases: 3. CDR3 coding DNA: TGTGCCTGGAGCCCGGGACAGGGGAATCAGCCCCAGCATTTT. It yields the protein CAWSPGQGNQPQHF.